This TCR beta chain is from a study of control samples from healthy donors and cancer patients. This clone occurred once. CDR1 is SGHTA, CDR2 FQGNSA, per germline. Unmatched junction bases numbered 6, after V lost 5 bases and J lost 0 bases. The CDR3 runs to 15 residues. The method was immunoSEQ multiplex PCR; TCRdb's version includes in-frame clones alone and lacks a portion of them. The sample lists about 120,000 clones; over 75% were seen once. What was sequenced was PBMCs. The genes are TRBV7-2 and TRBJ2-7; TRBD1 matches at 8 bases. The TCR sequence derives from a woman aged 45-60 years with colorectal cancer. CDR3 nucleotides: TGTGCCAGCAGCCTACGGACAGGGAGCTCCTACGAGCAGTACTTC. Its protein product is CASSLRTGSSYEQYF.